These 2 T cell receptor beta chains came from one sample sequenced in a study of OX40 agonist ivuxolimab in advanced cancers. The table came from immunoSEQ multiplex PCR; TCRdb's copy has only in-frame clones and leaves some out. The table has over 60,000 clones, about 91% seen once. Sequences were derived from CD4+ or CD8+ T cells sorted from blood, sampled in a trial of the OX40 agonist ivuxolimab. These receptor sequences come from an adult with an advanced solid tumor such as melanoma, head and neck, liver or kidney cancer.

This rearrangement joins TRBV4-3 to TRBJ1-2; tentative D call: TRBD1 (6 bases). CDR3 length: 14 residues. With 0 bases removed from V and 3 bases from J, the gap between germline ends came to 8 bases. Germline lookup yields CDR1 LGHNA and CDR2 YSLEER. CDR3 DNA sequence: TGCGCCAGCAGCCAAGATGCAGGGGACTATGGCTACACCTTC. Amino acids: CASSQDAGDYGYTF.

This clone appeared once. The rearrangement joins TRBV19 to TRBJ1-5; D is uncertain. The germline V gene has CDR1 LNHDA and CDR2 SQIVND (reference sequence). Trimming took 1 base from V and 0 from J, leaving 7 bases between them. This CDR3 is 15 amino acids long. The CDR3 region has the DNA TGTGCCAGTAGTATAGCCGTCTATAGCAATCAGCCCCAGCATTTT. This encodes CASSIAVYSNQPQHF.